This T cell receptor beta chain was identified in a study of blood T cells in healthy people across ages. The V gene's germline CDR1 is SNHLY and CDR2 FYNNEI. This CDR3 spans 13 amino acids. Trimming took 4 bases from V and 4 from J, leaving 10 bases between them. This clonotype was seen ten or more times. A second 7 to 11 cycle PCR used barcoded and J-beta primers. Via MiXCR, TCRdb re-called the 5' RACE reads, giving one row per CDR3 protein. The table shows about 1 million distinct CDR3 sequences, with under 30% occurring only once. The data were also submitted as part of a second study, on T cells of mothers and their children. That report notes: Thymic selection shapes TCR recombination output similarly in related and unrelated pairs.

This sequence originates from a girl aged 2-10 years in good health. Sequences were obtained from blood. This chain uses TRBV2 with TRBJ1-2; D possibly corresponds to TRBD1 (5 bases). CDR3 sequence reads: CASSAMGGYGYTF. In nucleotides, the CDR3 is TGTGCCAGCAGTGCCATGGGGGGCTATGGCTACACCTTC.